Following are 2 T cell receptor beta chains from one sample sequenced in a study of PD-1 blockade in classical Hodgkin lymphoma. The time point here: newly diagnosed, previously untreated cHL patient sample. Out of thawed PBMCs, magnetic negative selection purified CD4+ T cells. Clones were sequenced by immunoSEQ multiplex PCR, and TCRdb holds only the in-frame ones, with some missing. This table has about 22,000 clones, 75% to 90% appearing once. Sequencing input: CD4+ T cells from blood. The source of these receptors is a human donor with classical Hodgkin lymphoma.

The chain uses TRBV28 and TRBJ1-1; D gene ambiguous. This CDR3 has 16 amino acids. Germline V CDR1 and CDR2: MDHEN, SYDVKM. Trimming removed 3 bases from V and 8 bases from J, with 22 bases in between. CDR3 protein: CASSFRNLRALREAFF. CDR3 DNA: TGTGCCAGCAGTTTCAGGAATCTAAGGGCTCTGAGGGAAGCTTTCTTT.

CDR3 sequence (DNA): TGTGCCAGCAGTATCCTCCGGGACGGCAAAGGGACCCAGTACTTC. This encodes CASSILRDGKGTQYF. This chain uses TRBV27 with TRBJ2-5, with D perhaps assigned TRBD1 or TRBD2 (5 bases each). CDR1 is MNHEY, CDR2 SMNVEV, per germline (reference sequence). The CDR3 covers 15 residues. V lost 5 bases and J 7 bases, leaving 20 bases between the germline ends.